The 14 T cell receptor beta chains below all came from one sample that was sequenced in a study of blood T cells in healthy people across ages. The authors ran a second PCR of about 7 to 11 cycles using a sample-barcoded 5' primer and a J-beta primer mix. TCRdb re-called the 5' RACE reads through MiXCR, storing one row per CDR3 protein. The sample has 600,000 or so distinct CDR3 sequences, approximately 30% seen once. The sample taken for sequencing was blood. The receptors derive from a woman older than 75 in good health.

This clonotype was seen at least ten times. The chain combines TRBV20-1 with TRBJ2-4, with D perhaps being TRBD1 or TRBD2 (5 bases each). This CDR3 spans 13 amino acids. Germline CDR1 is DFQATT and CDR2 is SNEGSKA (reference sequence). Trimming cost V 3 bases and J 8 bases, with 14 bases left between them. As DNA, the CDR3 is TGCAGTGCTAGTTTTGGGACGGGTGACATTCAGTACTTC. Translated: CSASFGTGDIQYF.

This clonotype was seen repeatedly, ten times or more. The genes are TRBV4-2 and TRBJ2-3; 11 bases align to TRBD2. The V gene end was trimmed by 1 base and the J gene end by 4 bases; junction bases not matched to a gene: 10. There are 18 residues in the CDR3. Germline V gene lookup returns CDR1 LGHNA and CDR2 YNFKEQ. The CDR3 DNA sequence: TGTGCCAGCAGCCAAGCCCGGGGTAGCGGGGGGGCCGCAGATACGCAGTATTTT. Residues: CASSQARGSGGAADTQYF.

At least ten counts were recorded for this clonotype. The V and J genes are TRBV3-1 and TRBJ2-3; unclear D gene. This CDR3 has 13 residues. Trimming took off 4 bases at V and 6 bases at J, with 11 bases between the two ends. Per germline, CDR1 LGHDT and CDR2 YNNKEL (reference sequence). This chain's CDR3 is CASSRGRLDTQYF. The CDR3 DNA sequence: TGTGCCAGCAGCCGTGGACGGTTGGATACGCAGTATTTT.

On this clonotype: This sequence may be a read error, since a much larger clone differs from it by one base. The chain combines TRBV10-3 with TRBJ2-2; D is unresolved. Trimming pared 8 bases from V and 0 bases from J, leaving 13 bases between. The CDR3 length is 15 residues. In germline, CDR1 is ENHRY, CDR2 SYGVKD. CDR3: CAIFVSNPNTGELFF. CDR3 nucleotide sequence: TGTGCCATCTTCGTATCCAACCCGAACACCGGGGAGCTGTTTTTT.

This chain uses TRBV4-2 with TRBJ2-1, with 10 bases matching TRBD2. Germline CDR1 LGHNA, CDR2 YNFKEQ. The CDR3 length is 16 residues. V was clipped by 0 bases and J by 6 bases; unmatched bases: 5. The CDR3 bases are TGTGCCAGCAGCCAAGAACCTAGCGGGAGTTTCAATGAGCAGTTCTTC. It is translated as CASSQEPSGSFNEQFF.

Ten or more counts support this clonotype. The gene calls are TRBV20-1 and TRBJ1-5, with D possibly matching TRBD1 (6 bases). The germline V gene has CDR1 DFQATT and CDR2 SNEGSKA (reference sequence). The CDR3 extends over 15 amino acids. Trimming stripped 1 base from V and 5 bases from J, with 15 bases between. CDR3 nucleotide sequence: TGCAGTGCTAGAGGCCCTCGGGGGCAATATCAGCCCCAGCATTTT. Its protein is CSARGPRGQYQPQHF.

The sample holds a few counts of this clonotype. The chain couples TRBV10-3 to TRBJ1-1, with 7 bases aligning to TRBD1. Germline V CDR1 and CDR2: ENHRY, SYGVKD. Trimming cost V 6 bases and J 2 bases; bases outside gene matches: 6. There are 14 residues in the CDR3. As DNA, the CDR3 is TGTGCCATCAGGCAAGGGGACAGAAACACTGAAGCTTTCTTT. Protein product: CAIRQGDRNTEAFF.

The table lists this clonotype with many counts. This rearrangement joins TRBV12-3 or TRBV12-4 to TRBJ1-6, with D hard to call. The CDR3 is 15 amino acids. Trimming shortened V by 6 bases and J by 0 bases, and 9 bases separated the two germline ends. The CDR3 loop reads CASSRSSSYNSPLHF. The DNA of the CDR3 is TGTGCCAGCAGCCGGAGTAGCTCCTATAATTCACCCCTCCACTTT.

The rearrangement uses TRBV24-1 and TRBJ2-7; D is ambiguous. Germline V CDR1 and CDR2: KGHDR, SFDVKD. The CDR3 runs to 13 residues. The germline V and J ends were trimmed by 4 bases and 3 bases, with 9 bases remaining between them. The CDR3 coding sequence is TGTGCCACCAGTGACCGAATGAACTACGAGCAGTACTTC. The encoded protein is CATSDRMNYEQYF.

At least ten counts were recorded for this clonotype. CDR3 nucleotide sequence: TGTGCCAGCGCCCGGGGGAGGCGGGAGACCCAGTACTTC. Amino acid sequence: CASARGRRETQYF. The chain couples TRBV28 to TRBJ2-5, with D possibly TRBD2 on 6 matching bases. With 8 bases removed from V and 5 bases from J, the gap between germline ends came to 15 bases. Germline loops: CDR1 MDHEN, CDR2 SYDVKM. CDR3 length: 13 amino acids.

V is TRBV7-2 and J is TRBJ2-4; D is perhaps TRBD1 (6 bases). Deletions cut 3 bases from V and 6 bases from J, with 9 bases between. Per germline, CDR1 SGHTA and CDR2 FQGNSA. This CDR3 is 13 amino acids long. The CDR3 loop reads CASSFGQTNIQYF. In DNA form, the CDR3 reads TGTGCCAGCAGCTTTGGACAGACAAACATTCAGTACTTC.

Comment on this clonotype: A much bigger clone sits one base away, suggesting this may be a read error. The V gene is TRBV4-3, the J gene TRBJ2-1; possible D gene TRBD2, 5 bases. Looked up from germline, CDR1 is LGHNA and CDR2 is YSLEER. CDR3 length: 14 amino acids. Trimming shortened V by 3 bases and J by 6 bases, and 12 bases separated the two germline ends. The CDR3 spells CASSQDSLSNEQFF. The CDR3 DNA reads TGCGCCAGCAGCCAGGACTCTCTTAGCAATGAGCAGTTCTTC.

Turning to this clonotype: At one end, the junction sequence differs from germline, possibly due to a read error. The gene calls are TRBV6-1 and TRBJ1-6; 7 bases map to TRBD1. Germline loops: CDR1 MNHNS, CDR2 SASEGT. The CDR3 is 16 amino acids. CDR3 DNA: TGTGCCAGCAGTGAAGAGGCGGGACAGAGTAATTCACCCCGCCACTTT. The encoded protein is CASSEEAGQSNSPRHF.

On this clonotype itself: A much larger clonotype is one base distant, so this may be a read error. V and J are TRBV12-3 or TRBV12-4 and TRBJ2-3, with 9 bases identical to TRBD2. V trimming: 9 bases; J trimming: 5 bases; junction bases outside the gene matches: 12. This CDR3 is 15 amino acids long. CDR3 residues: CASFLAGGRVDTQYF. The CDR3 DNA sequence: TGTGCCAGTTTCCTCGCGGGGGGGCGCGTAGATACGCAGTATTTT.